This is a list of T cell receptor beta chains from one sample in a study of shared clonotypes between healthy human individuals. Using immunoSEQ multiplex PCR, the repertoire was profiled, and TCRdb retains in-frame clones only, with some absent. The data contain approximately 640,000 clones, 55% to 75% of them singletons. The material sequenced was memory CD4+ T cells sorted from blood. These receptors all come from a woman in her 30s in good health. CDR3s include the opening cysteine and the closing phenylalanine or tryptophan. D genes are given only for firm matches. Expanded clones get a size class; other rows say once, few or many, or leave the size out.

V gene	J gene	D gene	clone size	CDR3 DNA	CDR3 protein
TRBV19	TRBJ2-7	TRBD1	.	TGTGCCAGTAGTATCAGGCCGGGGACAGGCATTCGGCACGAGCAGTACTTC	CASSIRPGTGIRHEQYF
TRBV6-6	TRBJ2-1	TRBD1	many	TGTGCCAGCAGTGACAGGGACGGACGGCCCGGGCAGTTCTTC	CASSDRDGRPGQFF
TRBV5-1	TRBJ1-2	.	few	TGCGCCAGCAGCTTGAGCCGGGACGGCGGTAGTAAAACCTTC	CASSLSRDGGSKTF
TRBV27	TRBJ1-5	.	.	TGTGCCAGCAGTCCCTCGCGGGATCAGCCCCAGCATTTT	CASSPSRDQPQHF
TRBV7-8	TRBJ2-1	.	.	TGTGCCAGCAGCCGAAGTCAGGGTTCTGGGGTTTTCTTC	CASSRSQGSGVFF
TRBV5-1	TRBJ2-5	.	.	TGCGCCAGCAACTCCGGAGGTTGGGAGACCCAGTACTTC	CASNSGGWETQYF
TRBV5-5	TRBJ2-7	TRBD2	.	TGTGCCAGCAGCTTCACTAGCGGGATCTCCTACGAGCAGTACTTC	CASSFTSGISYEQYF
TRBV6-5	TRBJ2-1	.	.	TGTGCCAGCTACCAGACGGGGAACAATGAGCAGTTCTTC	CASYQTGNNEQFF
TRBV6-1	TRBJ1-2	.	.	TGTGCCAGCAGTGAACAAAACTATGGCTACACCTTC	CASSEQNYGYTF
TRBV27	TRBJ2-7	.	.	TGTGCCAGCAGACCGGGTCTATATGCCGAGCAGTACTTC	CASRPGLYAEQYF
TRBV7-7	TRBJ1-1	.	few	TGTGCCAGCAGCCCTCTGGGACACACGAACACTGAAGCTTTCTTT	CASSPLGHTNTEAFF
TRBV2	TRBJ2-5	.	once	TGTGCCAGCAGTGCCCCCAGCATCGTTCGAGAGACCCAGTACTTC	CASSAPSIVRETQYF
TRBV5-5	TRBJ1-1	.	once	TGTGCCAGCAGCCGGGACGGGGCGCGGACTGAAGCTTTCTTT	CASSRDGARTEAFF
TRBV27	TRBJ2-7	.	.	TGTGCCAGCAGTCCCCGTAGGGAACGGTACGAGCAGTACTTC	CASSPRRERYEQYF
TRBV5-1	TRBJ1-1	.	.	TGCGCCAGCAGCCTTAGTGAGATGAACACTGAAGCTTTCTTT	CASSLSEMNTEAFF
TRBV11-2	TRBJ1-2	.	.	TGTGCCAGCAGTTCCGTGAGGTTAGCTACCGGAGGAGGCTACACCTTC	CASSSVRLATGGGYTF
TRBV28	TRBJ1-1	TRBD1	.	TGTGCCAGCAGTCCACATACAGGGGCCGGGAACACTGAAGCTTTCTTT	CASSPHTGAGNTEAFF
TRBV18	TRBJ1-1	TRBD1	.	TGTGCCAGCTCACCAGGACAGGACACTGAAGCTTTCTTT	CASSPGQDTEAFF
TRBV28	TRBJ2-5	.	.	TGTGCCAGCAGGATGACGGGTGGGGAGACCCAGTACTTC	CASRMTGGETQYF
TRBV25-1	TRBJ2-7	.	.	TGTGCCAGCAGTGGTAATGCGGGCTCCTACGAGCAGTACTTC	CASSGNAGSYEQYF
TRBV28	TRBJ2-3	TRBD2	once	TGTGCCAGCAACGGGGGGGCTAGCGGCACAGATACGCAGTATTTT	CASNGGASGTDTQYF
TRBV13	TRBJ1-2	.	many	TGTGCCAGCAGCTTAAATGATCATGGGGGCGGCTATGGCTACACCTTC	CASSLNDHGGGYGYTF
TRBV18	TRBJ2-2	TRBD2	.	TGTGCCAGCTCACCGGGACTAGCGGGAGCTGGCGGGGAGCTGTTTTTT	CASSPGLAGAGGELFF
TRBV6-1	TRBJ1-4	TRBD1	many	TGTGCCAGCAACCGGGACAGGGGGCAGGAAAAACTGTTTTTT	CASNRDRGQEKLFF
TRBV6-4	TRBJ2-1	.	few	TGTGCCAGCAGCCCCGGACGGGGAGGGGGGGATGAGCAGTTCTTC	CASSPGRGGGDEQFF
TRBV30	TRBJ2-3	TRBD1	few	TGTGCCTGGAGCCCCGGGACAGGGCCCACAGATACGCAGTATTTT	CAWSPGTGPTDTQYF
TRBV4-2	TRBJ2-7	.	.	TGTGCCAGCAGCCAAGATCTCTCGGGGTCCTACGAGCAGTACTTC	CASSQDLSGSYEQYF
TRBV5-4	TRBJ1-1	TRBD1	.	TGTGCCAGCAGCTTGCCACGACAGGGTGGAACTGAAGCTTTCTTT	CASSLPRQGGTEAFF
TRBV4-2	TRBJ2-7	TRBD2	few	TGTGCCAGCAGCCACCTATCCGGGACTAGCGAGTCTGCCAACGAGCAGTACTTC	CASSHLSGTSESANEQYF
TRBV6-1	TRBJ2-1	TRBD2	few	TGTGCCAGCAGTACTAGCGGCCCCTACAATGAGCAGTTCTTC	CASSTSGPYNEQFF
TRBV19	TRBJ1-1	.	many	TGTGCCAGTAATTGGCTGGGGAACACTGAAGCTTTCTTT	CASNWLGNTEAFF
TRBV27	TRBJ2-2	.	.	TGTGCCAGCAGTTTAAAGGCGGGGTATCGGGCCGGGGAGCTGTTTTTT	CASSLKAGYRAGELFF
TRBV5-4	TRBJ1-2	.	.	TGTGCCAGCAGCATAGGGGGACAAGGGTATAGGGGCTACACCTTC	CASSIGGQGYRGYTF
TRBV19	TRBJ2-3	.	.	TGTGCCAGTAGTAGCGGCCCTTACAGGGCCAGTGGCACAGATACGCAGTATTTT	CASSSGPYRASGTDTQYF
TRBV23-1	TRBJ2-5	.	many	TGCGCCAGCTCGGCCCTCCGGGAAGCAGAGACCCAGTACTTC	CASSALREAETQYF
TRBV7-3	TRBJ2-1	.	.	TGTGCCAGCAGCCCCATGGCCAGGCTTAATGAGCAGTTCTTC	CASSPMARLNEQFF